This TCR beta chain comes out of a study of shared clonotypes between healthy human individuals. Study at large: Sampling drew on donors who were a couple of women and three men aged 18 to 49. Study conclusions and caveats: The study found about 5% of naive CD4 clonotypes shared across several donors.

Clones were sequenced by immunoSEQ multiplex PCR, and TCRdb holds only the in-frame ones, with some missing. The table includes roughly 640,000 clones, roughly 70% detected once. V was clipped by 6 bases and J by 1 base, with 13 bases between them. Per the germline V gene, CDR1 is MDHEN and CDR2 is SYDVKM. The CDR3 consists of 15 residues. For this clone: Antigen: not known.

Material for sequencing was memory CD4+ T cells sorted from blood. Described subset: CD45RA-negative fraction. This receptor was obtained from a woman in her 30s in good health. The V and J genes are TRBV28 and TRBJ1-5; D not resolved. The CDR3 protein is CASSPIRGSNQPQHF. CDR3 sequence (DNA): TGTGCCAGCAGCCCCATTCGGGGAAGCAATCAGCCCCAGCATTTT.